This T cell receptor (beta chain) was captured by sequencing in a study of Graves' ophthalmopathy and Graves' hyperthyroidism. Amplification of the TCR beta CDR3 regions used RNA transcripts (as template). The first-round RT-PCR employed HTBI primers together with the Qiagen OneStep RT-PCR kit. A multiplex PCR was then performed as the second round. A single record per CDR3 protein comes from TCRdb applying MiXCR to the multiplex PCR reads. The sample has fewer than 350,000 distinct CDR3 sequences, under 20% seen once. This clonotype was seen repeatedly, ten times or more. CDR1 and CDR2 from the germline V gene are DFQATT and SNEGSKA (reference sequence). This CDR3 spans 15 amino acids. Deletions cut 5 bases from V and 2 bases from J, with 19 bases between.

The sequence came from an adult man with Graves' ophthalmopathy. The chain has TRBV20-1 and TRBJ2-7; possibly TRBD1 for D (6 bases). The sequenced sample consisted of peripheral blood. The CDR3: CSAPIPGTLTYEQYF. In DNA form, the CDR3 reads TGCAGTGCTCCTATACCCGGGACACTGACCTACGAGCAGTACTTC.